The 3 T cell receptor beta chains below were found in one sample sequenced in a study of blood T cell repertoires in COVID-19. Produced via immunoSEQ multiplex PCR; TCRdb's table is partial and in-frame only. The table includes about 170,000 clones, about 89% detected once. Sequenced input: PBMCs or T cells enriched from blood (not recorded which). The receptors stem from a woman younger than 30 who had recovered from COVID-19.

This chain connects TRBV29-1 to TRBJ2-4; D is perhaps TRBD1 (6 bases). V lost 6 bases and J 0 bases, leaving 12 bases between the germline ends. The length of the CDR3 is 14 residues. Germline values: CDR1 SQVTM, CDR2 ANQGSEA. The CDR3 bases are TGCAGCGTATACAGGGCTGTAGCCAAAAACATTCAGTACTTC. The encoded protein is CSVYRAVAKNIQYF.

The chain has TRBV24-1 and TRBJ1-1, with TRBD1 matching 11 bases. J lost 7 bases, V lost 2 bases, and 8 bases had no gene match. Germline assignment: CDR1 KGHDR and CDR2 SFDVKD. The CDR3 runs to 16 residues. CDR3 DNA: TGTGCCACCAGTGATTCTAATTCCGGGACAGGGGGTGAAGCTTTCTTT. It specifies CATSDSNSGTGGEAFF.

The chain carries TRBV12-5 and TRBJ1-2, with D maybe TRBD1 (5 bases). Trimming took off 4 bases at V and 5 bases at J, with 8 bases between the two ends. The CDR3 has 12 residues. Germline CDR1 and CDR2: LGHNT and FRNRAP. The CDR3 region has the DNA TGTGCTAGTGGTTCGGAGGGGTATGGCTACACCTTC. Protein: CASGSEGYGYTF.